The entry below describes one T cell receptor beta chain. After removal of 5 bases from V and 1 base from J, the junction contained 5 bases not matched to a gene. CDR3 length: 14 residues. Only in-frame clones appear in the TCRdb table, and some are missing; sequencing was by immunoSEQ multiplex PCR. This sample yields around 580,000 clones, of which about 98% are seen a single time; 0.25% to 0.35% belongs to the top ten. The naive CD8 population came from CD45RO-negative cells selected for CCR7, without terminally differentiated effector memory CD45RA+ cells. This sample is part of a study of shared clonotypes between healthy human individuals.

The TCR sequence derives from a man under 40 in good health. This chain uses TRBV23-1 with TRBJ2-7; TRBD2 matches at 7 bases. TRBV23-1 counts as an open reading frame of uncertain function. Sample: naive CD8+ T cells sorted from blood. The CDR3 sequence: CASSGRANSYEQYF. The CDR3, as DNA: TGCGCCAGCAGTGGGAGGGCAAATTCCTACGAGCAGTACTTC.